Below, 10 T cell receptor beta chains from the same sample are listed, as sequenced in a study of T cells in Graves' hyperthyroidism and ophthalmopathy. Authors of the study amplified TCR beta CDR3 regions from RNA transcripts. Primed by the HTBI set, a first-round RT-PCR was run on the TCR CDR3. TCRdb recomputed calls from the multiplex PCR reads with MiXCR, one row per CDR3 protein. This sample has some 490,000 distinct CDR3 sequences, with about 16% found just once. Sequencing was performed on blood. The receptors originated from a woman aged 25 to 39 with Graves' ophthalmopathy.

This clonotype was seen repeatedly, ten times or more. The chain carries TRBV28 and TRBJ2-1; TRBD1 agrees at 7 bases. Germline V gene lookup returns CDR1 MDHEN and CDR2 SYDVKM. J lost 6 bases, V lost 10 bases, and 12 bases had no gene match. This CDR3 contains 14 residues. CDR3 sequence (DNA): TGTGCCACCACCCTGACAGGGCGGGCCAATGAGCAGTTCTTC. Its translation: CATTLTGRANEQFF.

This chain joins TRBV4-2 and TRBJ2-3; tentatively, D is TRBD2 (6 bases). CDR1 and CDR2 (germline): LGHNA, YNFKEQ. Trimming removed 9 bases at V and 0 bases at J, with 19 bases between. The CDR3 is 16 amino acids. The CDR3 DNA reads as TGTGCCAGTAGTATGACTAGTGGAGCTAGCACAGATACGCAGTATTTT. It specifies CASSMTSGASTDTQYF.

This clonotype occurred once. Since a much larger clone is just one base distant, this may be a read error. This sequence joins TRBV9 and TRBJ2-7, with a weak D call TRBD2 (5 bases). Germline CDR1 reads SGDLS; CDR2 reads YYNGEE. The CDR3 length is 13 residues. V was shortened by 0 bases and J by 7 bases, with 11 bases between the two germline ends. The CDR3 sequence is CASSVGLADEQYF. The CDR3 DNA reads as TGTGCCAGCAGCGTAGGGCTAGCCGATGAGCAGTACTTC.

The chain has TRBV5-1 and TRBJ1-1; D remains unclear. With 0 bases removed from V and 5 bases from J, the gap between germline ends came to 5 bases. The CDR3 is made up of 12 amino acids. The germline V gene encodes CDR1 SGHRS and CDR2 YFSETQ. The CDR3 is CASSLEQTEAFF. CDR3 DNA sequence: TGCGCCAGCAGCTTGGAGCAGACTGAAGCTTTCTTT.

The table lists this clonotype with a few counts. V and J are TRBV28 and TRBJ1-1, with D possibly matching TRBD1 (6 bases). Trimming left V 6 bases short and J 1 base short, with 12 bases between. The CDR3 is made up of 14 amino acids. Per germline, CDR1 MDHEN and CDR2 SYDVKM. The chain's CDR3 is CASRPPGQNTEAFF. CDR3 nucleotide sequence: TGTGCCAGCAGACCTCCGGGACAGAACACTGAAGCTTTCTTT.

Only a few counts were recorded for this clonotype. The rearrangement links TRBV12-5 to TRBJ1-1, with a weak D call TRBD1 (5 bases). Germline V gives CDR1 LGHNT, CDR2 FRNRAP. Trimming took 1 base from V and 8 from J, leaving 8 bases between them. There are 12 residues in the CDR3. The CDR3 here is CASGLGQTEAFF. CDR3 nucleotide sequence: TGTGCTAGTGGTTTGGGACAGACCGAAGCTTTCTTT. Using reference TRBV12-5 and TRBJ1-1 for the parts outside the CDR3, the full variable domain is DARVTQTPRHKVTEMGQEVTMRCQPILGHNTVFWYRQTMMQGLELLAYFRNRAPLDDSGMPKDRFSAEMPDATLATLKIQPSEPRDSAVYFCASGLGQTEAFFGQGTRLTVV.

This clonotype was counted ten times or more. This chain joins TRBV28 and TRBJ2-2, with 8 bases that match TRBD1. V shed 2 bases and J 6 bases; nucleotides not matched to a gene: 5. Looked up from germline, CDR1 is MDHEN and CDR2 is SYDVKM. The CDR3 extends over 15 amino acids. The chain's CDR3 is CASSLAGGDSGELFF. The CDR3 DNA reads TGTGCCAGCAGTTTAGCAGGGGGCGACTCCGGGGAGCTGTTTTTT.

This clonotype showed up many times. The rearrangement links TRBV7-2 to TRBJ1-2, with a tentative D call TRBD1 (5 bases). The ends were cut back, 0 bases at V and 0 bases at J, with 11 bases in the middle. In germline, CDR1 is SGHTA, CDR2 FQGNSA. This CDR3 spans 16 amino acids. CDR3 nucleotide sequence: TGTGCCAGCAGCTTAGCGCTCAGGGAGCCTAACTATGGCTACACCTTC. It translates to CASSLALREPNYGYTF. The full variable domain, rest sourced from reference TRBV7-2 and TRBJ1-2, is GAGVSQSPSNKVTEKGKDVELRCDPISGHTALYWYRQSLGQGLEFLIYFQGNSAPDKSGLPSDRFSAERTGGSVSTLTIQRTQQEDSAVYLCASSLALREPNYGYTFGSGTRLTVV.

This clonotype was detected a few times. V gene TRBV4-3 combines with J gene TRBJ2-1, with a tentative D call TRBD1 (5 bases). Germline lookup yields CDR1 LGHNA and CDR2 YSLEER. Trimming removed 0 bases from V and 2 bases from J, with 17 bases in between. This CDR3 contains 18 residues. The chain's CDR3 is CASSQEGGETVPYNEQFF. The CDR3 bases are TGCGCCAGCAGCCAAGAGGGTGGCGAGACAGTTCCCTACAATGAGCAGTTCTTC.

This clonotype showed up many times. The V call is TRBV11-2, the J call TRBJ1-2, with D unclear. Germline V gene data show CDR1 as SGHAT and CDR2 as FQNNGV. The CDR3 covers 15 residues. V lost 0 bases to trimming and J lost 4 bases, with 12 bases between them. The CDR3 coding sequence is TGTGCCAGCAGCTTAGAGTCCCGGCCGACCTATGGCTACACCTTC. Encoded protein: CASSLESRPTYGYTF. The entire variable domain, with the rest obtained from reference TRBV11-2 and TRBJ1-2, is as follows: EAGVAQSPRYKIIEKRQSVAFWCNPISGHATLYWYQQILGQGPKLLIQFQNNGVVDDSQLPKDRFSAERLKGVDSTLKIQPAKLEDSAVYLCASSLESRPTYGYTFGSGTRLTVV.